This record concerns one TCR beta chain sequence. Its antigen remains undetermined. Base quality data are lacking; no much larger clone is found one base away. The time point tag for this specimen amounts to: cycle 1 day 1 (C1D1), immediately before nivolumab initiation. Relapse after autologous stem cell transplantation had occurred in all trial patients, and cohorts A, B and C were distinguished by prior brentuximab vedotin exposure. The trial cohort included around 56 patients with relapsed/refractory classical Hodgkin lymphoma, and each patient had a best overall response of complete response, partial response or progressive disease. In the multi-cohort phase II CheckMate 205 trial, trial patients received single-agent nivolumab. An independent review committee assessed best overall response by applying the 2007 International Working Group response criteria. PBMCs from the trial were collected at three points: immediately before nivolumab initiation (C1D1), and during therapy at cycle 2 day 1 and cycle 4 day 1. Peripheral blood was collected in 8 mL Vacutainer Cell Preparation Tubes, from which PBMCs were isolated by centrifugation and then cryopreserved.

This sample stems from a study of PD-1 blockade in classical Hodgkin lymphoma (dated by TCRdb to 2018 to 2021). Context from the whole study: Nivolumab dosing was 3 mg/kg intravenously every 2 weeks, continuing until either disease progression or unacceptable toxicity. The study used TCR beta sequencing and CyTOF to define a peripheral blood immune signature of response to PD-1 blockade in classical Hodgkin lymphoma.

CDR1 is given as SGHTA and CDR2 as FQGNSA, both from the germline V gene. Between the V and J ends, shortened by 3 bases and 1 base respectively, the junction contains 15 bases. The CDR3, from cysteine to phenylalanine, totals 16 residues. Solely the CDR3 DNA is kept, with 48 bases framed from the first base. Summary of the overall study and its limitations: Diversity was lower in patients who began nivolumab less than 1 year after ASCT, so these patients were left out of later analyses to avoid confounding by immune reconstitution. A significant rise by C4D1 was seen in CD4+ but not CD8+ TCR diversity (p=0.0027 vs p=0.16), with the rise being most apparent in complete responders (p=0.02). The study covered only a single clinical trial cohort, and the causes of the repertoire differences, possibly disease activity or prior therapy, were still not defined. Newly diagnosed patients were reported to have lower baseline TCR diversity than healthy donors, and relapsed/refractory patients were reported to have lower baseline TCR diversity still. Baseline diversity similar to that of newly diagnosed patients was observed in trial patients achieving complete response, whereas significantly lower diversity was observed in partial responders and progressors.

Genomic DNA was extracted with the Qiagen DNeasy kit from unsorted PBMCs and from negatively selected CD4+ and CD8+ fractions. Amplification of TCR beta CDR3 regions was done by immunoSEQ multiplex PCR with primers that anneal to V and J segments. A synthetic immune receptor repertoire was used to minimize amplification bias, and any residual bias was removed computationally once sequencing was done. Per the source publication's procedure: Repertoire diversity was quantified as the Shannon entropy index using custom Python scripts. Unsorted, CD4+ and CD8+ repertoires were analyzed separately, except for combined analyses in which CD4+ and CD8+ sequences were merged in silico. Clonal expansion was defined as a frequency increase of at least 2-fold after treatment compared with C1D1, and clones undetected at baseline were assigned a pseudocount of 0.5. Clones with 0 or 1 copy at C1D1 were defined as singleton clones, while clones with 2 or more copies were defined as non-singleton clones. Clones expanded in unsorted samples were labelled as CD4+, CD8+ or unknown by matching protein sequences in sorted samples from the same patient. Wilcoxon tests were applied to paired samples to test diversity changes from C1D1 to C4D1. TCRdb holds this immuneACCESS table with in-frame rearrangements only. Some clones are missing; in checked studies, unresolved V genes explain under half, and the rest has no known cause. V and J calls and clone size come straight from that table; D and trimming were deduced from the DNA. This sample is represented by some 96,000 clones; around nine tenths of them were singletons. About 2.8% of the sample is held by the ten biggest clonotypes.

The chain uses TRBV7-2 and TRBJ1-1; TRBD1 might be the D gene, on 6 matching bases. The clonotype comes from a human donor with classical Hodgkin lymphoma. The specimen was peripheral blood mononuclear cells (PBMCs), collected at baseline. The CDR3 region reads CASSFPGALPNTEAFF. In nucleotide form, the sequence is TGTGCCAGCAGCTTCCCAGGGGCCCTGCCGAACACTGAAGCTTTCTTT.